One T cell receptor (beta chain) is described in this entry. The V gene's germline CDR1 is LNHDA and CDR2 SQIVND (reference sequence). The ends were cut back, 4 bases at V and 0 bases at J, with 7 bases in the middle. This CDR3 contains 14 residues. This entry is derived from a study of cytomegalovirus exposure and HLA in healthy donors. Primers for the PCR totalled 60 Vbeta and 13 Jbeta. Some clones are missing from TCRdb's copy, which holds only in-frame ones; the method was immunoSEQ multiplex PCR. This sample carries about 170,000 clones, roughly 71% of them seen once, and the ten largest clones take 3%. It was healthy bone marrow donors who served as donors.

The chain joins TRBV19 to TRBJ1-5, with no clear D. Sequencing was done on a sample of PBMCs. The receptor was isolated from a woman in her forties or fifties in good health and CMV-seropositive. The CDR3 DNA is TGTGCCAGTAGTACACAGAATAGCAATCAGCCCCAGCATTTT. Translated: CASSTQNSNQPQHF.